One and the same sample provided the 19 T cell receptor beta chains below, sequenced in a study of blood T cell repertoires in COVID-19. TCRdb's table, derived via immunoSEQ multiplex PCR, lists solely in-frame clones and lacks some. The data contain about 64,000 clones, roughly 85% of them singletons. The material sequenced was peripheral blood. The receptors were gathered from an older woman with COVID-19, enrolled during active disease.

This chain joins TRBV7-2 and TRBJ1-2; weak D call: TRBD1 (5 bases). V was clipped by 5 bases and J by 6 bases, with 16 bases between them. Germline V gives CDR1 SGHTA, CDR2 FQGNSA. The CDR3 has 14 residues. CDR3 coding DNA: TGTGCCAGCAGCCCTGGGGCAGAAGTCGATGGCTACACCTTC. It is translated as CASSPGAEVDGYTF.

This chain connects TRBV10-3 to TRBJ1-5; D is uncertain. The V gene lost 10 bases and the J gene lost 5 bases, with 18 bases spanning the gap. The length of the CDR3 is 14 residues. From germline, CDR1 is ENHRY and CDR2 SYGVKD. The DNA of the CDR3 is TGTGCCACAAATTCGGGAGGGTCCCATCAGCCCCAGCATTTT. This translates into CATNSGGSHQPQHF.

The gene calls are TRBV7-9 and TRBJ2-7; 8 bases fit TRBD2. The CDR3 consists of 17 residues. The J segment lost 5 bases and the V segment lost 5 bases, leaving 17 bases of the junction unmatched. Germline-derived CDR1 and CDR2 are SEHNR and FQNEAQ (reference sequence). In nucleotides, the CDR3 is TGTGCCAGCAGCCCCCAGGGTCCCGGGAGGGCCAGCAACGAGCAGTACTTC. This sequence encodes CASSPQGPGRASNEQYF. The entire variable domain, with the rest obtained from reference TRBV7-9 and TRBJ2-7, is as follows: DTGVSQNPRHKITKRGQNVTFRCDPISEHNRLYWYRQTLGQGPEFLTYFQNEAQLEKSRLLSDRFSAERPKGSFSTLEIQRTEQGDSAMYLCASSPQGPGRASNEQYFGPGTRLTVT.

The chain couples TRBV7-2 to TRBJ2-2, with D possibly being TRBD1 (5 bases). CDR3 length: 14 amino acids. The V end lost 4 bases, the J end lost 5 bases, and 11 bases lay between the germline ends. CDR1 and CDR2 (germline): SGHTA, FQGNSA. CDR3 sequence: CASSSTRETGELFF. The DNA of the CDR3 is TGTGCCAGCAGCTCAACCAGGGAAACCGGGGAGCTGTTTTTT.

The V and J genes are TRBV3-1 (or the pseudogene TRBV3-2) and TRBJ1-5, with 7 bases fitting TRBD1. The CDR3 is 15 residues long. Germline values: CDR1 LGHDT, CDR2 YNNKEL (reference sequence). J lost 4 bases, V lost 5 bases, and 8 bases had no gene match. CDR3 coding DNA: TGTGCCAGCAGCGCATACCGGGACAGTAATCAGCCCCAGCATTTT. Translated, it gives CASSAYRDSNQPQHF.

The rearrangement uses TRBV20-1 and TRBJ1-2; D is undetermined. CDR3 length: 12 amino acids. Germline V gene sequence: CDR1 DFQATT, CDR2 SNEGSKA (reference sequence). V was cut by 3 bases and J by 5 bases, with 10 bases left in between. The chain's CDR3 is CSASSPVYGYTF. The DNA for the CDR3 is TGCAGTGCTAGTAGCCCGGTTTATGGCTACACCTTC.

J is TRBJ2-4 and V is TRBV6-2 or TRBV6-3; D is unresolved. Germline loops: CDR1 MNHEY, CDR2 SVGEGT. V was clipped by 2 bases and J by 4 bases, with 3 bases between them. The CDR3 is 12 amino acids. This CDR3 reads CASSYQKNIQYF. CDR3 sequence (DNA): TGTGCCAGCAGTTACCAGAAAAACATTCAGTACTTC.

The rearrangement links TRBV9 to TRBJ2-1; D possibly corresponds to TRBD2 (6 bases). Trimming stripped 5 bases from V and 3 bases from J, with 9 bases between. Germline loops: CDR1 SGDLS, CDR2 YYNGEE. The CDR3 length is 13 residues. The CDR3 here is CASRSSDYNEQFF. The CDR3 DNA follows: TGTGCCAGCAGATCTAGCGACTACAATGAGCAGTTCTTC.

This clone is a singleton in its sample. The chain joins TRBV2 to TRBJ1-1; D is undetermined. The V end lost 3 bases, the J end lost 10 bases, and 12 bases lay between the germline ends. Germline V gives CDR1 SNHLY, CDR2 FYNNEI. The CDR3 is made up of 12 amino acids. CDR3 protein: CASSDPPSGAFF. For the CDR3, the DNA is TGTGCCAGCAGTGACCCCCCCAGCGGAGCTTTCTTT.

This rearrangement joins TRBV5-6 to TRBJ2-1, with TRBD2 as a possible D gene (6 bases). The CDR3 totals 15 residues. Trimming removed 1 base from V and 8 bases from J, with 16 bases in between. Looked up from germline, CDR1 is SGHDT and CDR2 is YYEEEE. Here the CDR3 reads CASSLLLEGIDEQFF. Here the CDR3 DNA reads TGTGCCAGCAGCTTGCTTTTGGAGGGAATCGATGAGCAGTTCTTC.

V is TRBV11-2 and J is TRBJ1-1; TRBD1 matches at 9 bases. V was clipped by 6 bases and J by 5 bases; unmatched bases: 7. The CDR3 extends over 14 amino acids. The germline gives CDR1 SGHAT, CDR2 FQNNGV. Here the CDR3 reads CASRSNRGRTEAFF. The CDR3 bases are TGTGCCAGCAGGAGCAACAGGGGGCGAACTGAAGCTTTCTTT.

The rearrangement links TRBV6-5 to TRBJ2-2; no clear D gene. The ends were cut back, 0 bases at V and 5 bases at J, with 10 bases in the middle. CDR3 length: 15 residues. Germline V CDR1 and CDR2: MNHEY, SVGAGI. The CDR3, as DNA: TGTGCCAGCAGTTACTCCTCGAGTTTGACCGGGGAGCTGTTTTTT. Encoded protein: CASSYSSSLTGELFF.

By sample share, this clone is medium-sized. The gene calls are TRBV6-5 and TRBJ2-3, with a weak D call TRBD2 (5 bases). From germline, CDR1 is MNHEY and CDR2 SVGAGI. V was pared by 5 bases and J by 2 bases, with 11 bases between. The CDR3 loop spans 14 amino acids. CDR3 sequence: CASSTRTFTDTQYF. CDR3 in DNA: TGTGCCAGCAGTACAAGGACTTTCACAGATACGCAGTATTTT.

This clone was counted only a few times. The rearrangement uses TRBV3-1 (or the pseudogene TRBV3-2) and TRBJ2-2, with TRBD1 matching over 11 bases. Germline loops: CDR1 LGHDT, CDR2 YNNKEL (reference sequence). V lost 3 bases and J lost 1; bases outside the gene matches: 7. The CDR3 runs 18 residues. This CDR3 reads CASSHPDRGRGNTGELFF. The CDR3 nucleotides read TGTGCCAGCAGCCATCCGGACAGGGGGCGAGGGAACACCGGGGAGCTGTTTTTT.

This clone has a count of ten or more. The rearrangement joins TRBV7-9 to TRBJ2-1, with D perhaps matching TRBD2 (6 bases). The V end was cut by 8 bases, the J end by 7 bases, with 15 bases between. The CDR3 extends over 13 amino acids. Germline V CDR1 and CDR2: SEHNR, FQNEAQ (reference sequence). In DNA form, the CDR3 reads TGTGCCAGCGCGGGAAAGGGTGAAAATGAGCAGTTCTTC. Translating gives CASAGKGENEQFF. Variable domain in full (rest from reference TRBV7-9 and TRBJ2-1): DTGVSQNPRHKITKRGQNVTFRCDPISEHNRLYWYRQTLGQGPEFLTYFQNEAQLEKSRLLSDRFSAERPKGSFSTLEIQRTEQGDSAMYLCASAGKGENEQFFGPGTRLTVL.

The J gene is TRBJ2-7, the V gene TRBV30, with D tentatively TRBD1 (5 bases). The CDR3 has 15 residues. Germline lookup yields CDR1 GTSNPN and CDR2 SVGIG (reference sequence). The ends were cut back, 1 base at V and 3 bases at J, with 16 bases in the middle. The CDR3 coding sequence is TGTGCCTGGAGTGGGACATTGGGTGGGGTCTACGAGCAGTACTTC. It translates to CAWSGTLGGVYEQYF.

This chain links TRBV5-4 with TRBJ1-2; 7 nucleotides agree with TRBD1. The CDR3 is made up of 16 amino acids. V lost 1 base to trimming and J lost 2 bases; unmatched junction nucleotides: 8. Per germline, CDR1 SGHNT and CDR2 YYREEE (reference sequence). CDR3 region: CASSLTPRDSNYGYTF. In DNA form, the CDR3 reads TGTGCCAGCAGCTTGACCCCCCGGGACAGCAACTATGGCTACACCTTC.

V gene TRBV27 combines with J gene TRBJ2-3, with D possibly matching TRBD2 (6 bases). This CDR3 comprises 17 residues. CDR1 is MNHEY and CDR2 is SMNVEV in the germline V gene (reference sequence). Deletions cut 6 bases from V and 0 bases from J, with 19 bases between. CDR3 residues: CASRKGYSGTSTDTQYF. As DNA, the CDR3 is TGTGCCAGCAGGAAGGGGTATTCGGGGACTAGCACAGATACGCAGTATTTT.

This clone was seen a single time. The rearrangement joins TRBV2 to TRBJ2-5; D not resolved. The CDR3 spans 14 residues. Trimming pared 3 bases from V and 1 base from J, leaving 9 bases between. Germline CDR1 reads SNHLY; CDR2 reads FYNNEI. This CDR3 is CASSEGHLQETQYF. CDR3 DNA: TGTGCCAGCAGTGAGGGCCACCTCCAAGAGACCCAGTACTTC.